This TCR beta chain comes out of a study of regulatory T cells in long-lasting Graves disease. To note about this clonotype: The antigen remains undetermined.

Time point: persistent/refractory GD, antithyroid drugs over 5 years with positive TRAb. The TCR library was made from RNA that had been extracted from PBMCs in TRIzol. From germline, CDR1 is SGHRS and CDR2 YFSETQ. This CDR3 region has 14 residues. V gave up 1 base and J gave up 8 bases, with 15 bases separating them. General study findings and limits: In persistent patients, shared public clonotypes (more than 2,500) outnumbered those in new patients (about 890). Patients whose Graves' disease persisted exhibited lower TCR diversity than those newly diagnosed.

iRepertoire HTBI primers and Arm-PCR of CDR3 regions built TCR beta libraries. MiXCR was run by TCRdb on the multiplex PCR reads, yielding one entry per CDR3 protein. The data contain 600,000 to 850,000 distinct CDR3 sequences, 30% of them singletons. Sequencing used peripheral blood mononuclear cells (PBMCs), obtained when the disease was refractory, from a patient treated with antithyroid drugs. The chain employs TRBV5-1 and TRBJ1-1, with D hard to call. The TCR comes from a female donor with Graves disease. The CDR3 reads CASSLTANVGEAFF. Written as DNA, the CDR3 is TGCGCCAGCAGCTTGACGGCAAATGTGGGAGAAGCTTTCTTT.